These T cell receptor beta chains were read from a single sample in a study of T cell repertoires in cytomegalovirus infection. Each CDR3 protein gets one entry after TCRdb re-called the reads with MiXCR. The table shows nearly 650,000 distinct CDR3 sequences, with approximately 25% occurring only once. Input material: CD8+ T cells from PBMCs. The origin of the receptors is a human donor in good health (CMV status not recorded). Some clones in this sample may be carry-over from other donors' samples. Each CDR3 is given with its conserved first and last residue. D genes are given only for firm matches. Clone size, where shown, is once, few, many, or a class for clones that have expanded.

d_gene: -; len: 16; v_gene: TRBV5-4; abundance: few; j_gene: TRBJ2-2; CDR3nt: TGTGCCAGCAGCTTACGGAGGGAAATTAACACCGGGGAGCTGTTTTTT; CDR3aa: CASSLRREINTGELFF
d_gene: -; len: 15; v_gene: TRBV6-5; abundance: -; j_gene: TRBJ1-1; CDR3nt: TGTGCCAGCAGTTACTCTGGGCAGCTCAAAACTGAAGCTTTCTTT; CDR3aa: CASSYSGQLKTEAFF
d_gene: TRBD2; len: 14; v_gene: TRBV29-1; abundance: -; j_gene: TRBJ2-1; CDR3nt: TGCAGCGCCCGGGGGACTAGCGGGGTCAATGAGCAGTTCTTC; CDR3aa: CSARGTSGVNEQFF
d_gene: TRBD2; len: 16; v_gene: TRBV13; abundance: -; j_gene: TRBJ2-7; CDR3nt: TGTGCCAGCAGCACGCAACTAGCGGGGGGGTCCTACGAGCAGTACTTC; CDR3aa: CASSTQLAGGSYEQYF
d_gene: -; len: 11; v_gene: TRBV7-2; abundance: -; j_gene: TRBJ2-3; CDR3nt: TGTGCCAGCAGATCGTTAGATACGCAGTATTTT; CDR3aa: CASRSLDTQYF
d_gene: -; len: 13; v_gene: TRBV6-2/TRBV6-3; abundance: few; j_gene: TRBJ1-1; CDR3nt: TGTGCCAGCAGTTACATGTGGCCGACCGAAGCTTTCTTT; CDR3aa: CASSYMWPTEAFF
d_gene: -; len: 13; v_gene: TRBV27; abundance: -; j_gene: TRBJ2-1; CDR3nt: TGTGCCAGCCGCTGGGGCGGGCCAGGCGAGCAGTTCTTC; CDR3aa: CASRWGGPGEQFF
d_gene: -; len: 15; v_gene: TRBV9; abundance: -; j_gene: TRBJ2-3; CDR3nt: TGTGCCAGCAGCCTAGAGGACCTTGGGGCAGATACGCAGTATTTT; CDR3aa: CASSLEDLGADTQYF
d_gene: -; len: 15; v_gene: TRBV29-1; abundance: -; j_gene: TRBJ2-1; CDR3nt: TGCAGCGTTGATGGGCTACCGGACTCCTACAATGAGCAGTTCTTC; CDR3aa: CSVDGLPDSYNEQFF
d_gene: -; len: 17; v_gene: TRBV29-1; abundance: -; j_gene: TRBJ2-2; CDR3nt: TGCAGCGTTGAATCGGGGTCCGAGGGTTTTAACACCGGGGAGCTGTTTTTT; CDR3aa: CSVESGSEGFNTGELFF
d_gene: -; len: 15; v_gene: TRBV5-4; abundance: many; j_gene: TRBJ2-1; CDR3nt: TGTGCCAGCAGCTTGGCCAGGGCCGGGTGGGATGAGCAGTTCTTC; CDR3aa: CASSLARAGWDEQFF
d_gene: -; len: 14; v_gene: TRBV11-3; abundance: -; j_gene: TRBJ1-1; CDR3nt: TGTGCCAGCAGCTCCAACAGTTTGAACACTGAAGCTTTCTTT; CDR3aa: CASSSNSLNTEAFF
d_gene: TRBD2; len: 19; v_gene: TRBV12-3/TRBV12-4; abundance: -; j_gene: TRBJ2-3; CDR3nt: TGTGCCAGCAGCCAGTTGGGCCTTGGCGGGGGGGTGAGCACAGATACGCAGTATTTT; CDR3aa: CASSQLGLGGGVSTDTQYF
d_gene: -; len: 14; v_gene: TRBV7-9; abundance: few; j_gene: TRBJ2-5; CDR3nt: TGTGCCAGCAGCTTACCCGGGGGAGGTGAGACCCAGTACTTC; CDR3aa: CASSLPGGGETQYF
d_gene: -; len: 17; v_gene: TRBV5-5; abundance: -; j_gene: TRBJ2-3; CDR3nt: TGTGCCAGCAGCTTGGTAATGGGAATCTCTAGCACAGATACGCAGTATTTT; CDR3aa: CASSLVMGISSTDTQYF
d_gene: TRBD2; len: 15; v_gene: TRBV20-1; abundance: -; j_gene: TRBJ2-1; CDR3nt: TGCAGTGCTAGGGCCGAGCGGGGGTACTACAATGAGCAGTTCTTC; CDR3aa: CSARAERGYYNEQFF
d_gene: -; len: 14; v_gene: TRBV20-1; abundance: few; j_gene: TRBJ2-3; CDR3nt: TGCAGTGCTAGAGAAGAACCTAGCACAGATACGCAGTATTTT; CDR3aa: CSAREEPSTDTQYF
d_gene: TRBD1; len: 19; v_gene: TRBV7-6; abundance: many; j_gene: TRBJ2-2; CDR3nt: TGTGCCAGCAGCTTAGATTACGGTTTTCGGACAGGGGACACCGGGGAGCTGTTTTTT; CDR3aa: CASSLDYGFRTGDTGELFF
d_gene: -; len: 13; v_gene: TRBV6-8; abundance: -; j_gene: TRBJ2-1; CDR3nt: TGTGCCAGCAGTTACTTCGGGGGCAATGAGCAGTTCTTC; CDR3aa: CASSYFGGNEQFF
d_gene: -; len: 13; v_gene: TRBV29-1; abundance: -; j_gene: TRBJ1-2; CDR3nt: TGCAGCGCTCTACAGGGATTTGGCTATGGCTACACCTTC; CDR3aa: CSALQGFGYGYTF
d_gene: -; len: 14; v_gene: TRBV6-5; abundance: many; j_gene: TRBJ1-1; CDR3nt: TGTGCCAGCAGTTACTCGACGGGGAACACTGAAGCTTTCTTT; CDR3aa: CASSYSTGNTEAFF
d_gene: TRBD1; len: 15; v_gene: TRBV5-4; abundance: few; j_gene: TRBJ2-1; CDR3nt: TGTGCCAGCAGCTCCCCGGGACAGGGGCTGGGTGAGCAGTTCTTC; CDR3aa: CASSSPGQGLGEQFF
d_gene: -; len: 12; v_gene: TRBV28; abundance: few; j_gene: TRBJ2-1; CDR3nt: TGTGCCAGCAGTTTTTTGAGCGATGAGCAGTTCTTC; CDR3aa: CASSFLSDEQFF
d_gene: -; len: 15; v_gene: TRBV19; abundance: -; j_gene: TRBJ2-2; CDR3nt: TGTGCCGGTAGTCCCTCGGACAGTAACACCGGGGAGCTGTTTTTT; CDR3aa: CAGSPSDSNTGELFF
d_gene: TRBD1; len: 16; v_gene: TRBV20-1; abundance: -; j_gene: TRBJ2-5; CDR3nt: TGCAGTGCTAGGGACCGGGACAGGTGGACCCAAGAGACCCAGTACTTC; CDR3aa: CSARDRDRWTQETQYF
d_gene: TRBD1; len: 14; v_gene: TRBV19; abundance: few; j_gene: TRBJ2-1; CDR3nt: TGTGCCAGTAGTCCCGGGACAGGGGTTTTCAGGCAGTTCTTC; CDR3aa: CASSPGTGVFRQFF
d_gene: TRBD2; len: 16; v_gene: TRBV29-1; abundance: few; j_gene: TRBJ2-2; CDR3nt: TGCAGCGTTCGAGGACTAGCGGGGGGAGTCACCGGGGAGCTGTTTTTT; CDR3aa: CSVRGLAGGVTGELFF
d_gene: -; len: 13; v_gene: TRBV24-1; abundance: many; j_gene: TRBJ2-5; CDR3nt: TGTGCCACCAGTGAAGGCGGAGCGGCGACCCAGTACTTC; CDR3aa: CATSEGGAATQYF
d_gene: -; len: 14; v_gene: TRBV6-2/TRBV6-3; abundance: few; j_gene: TRBJ1-1; CDR3nt: TGTGCCAGCAGTTACTCGTTGGCGACAGCTGGAGCTTTCTTT; CDR3aa: CASSYSLATAGAFF
d_gene: TRBD1; len: 16; v_gene: TRBV28; abundance: -; j_gene: TRBJ1-2; CDR3nt: TGTGCCAGCAGTTCCGTGGACAGGGTAGGAGGTGATGGCTACACCTTC; CDR3aa: CASSSVDRVGGDGYTF
d_gene: -; len: 18; v_gene: TRBV6-2/TRBV6-3; abundance: few; j_gene: TRBJ2-3; CDR3nt: TGTGCCAGCAGTTACTCGAAGACGCGGAGGGAGAGGGCAGATACGCAGTATTTT; CDR3aa: CASSYSKTRRERADTQYF
d_gene: TRBD2; len: 16; v_gene: TRBV20-1; abundance: few; j_gene: TRBJ2-2; CDR3nt: TGCAGTGCTAGCCCGAGACTAGCGCCCTGGGGCGGGGAGCTGTTTTTT; CDR3aa: CSASPRLAPWGGELFF
d_gene: -; len: 11; v_gene: TRBV29-1; abundance: few; j_gene: TRBJ2-7; CDR3nt: TGCAGCGCGGGGGACAACTACGAGCAGTACTTC; CDR3aa: CSAGDNYEQYF
d_gene: TRBD2; len: 15; v_gene: TRBV29-1; abundance: few; j_gene: TRBJ2-1; CDR3nt: TGCAGCGTTGAATTAGCGGGGGGGCCCGACAATGAGCAGTTCTTC; CDR3aa: CSVELAGGPDNEQFF
d_gene: TRBD1; len: 15; v_gene: TRBV10-3; abundance: -; j_gene: TRBJ1-2; CDR3nt: TGTGCCATCAGTGAGCCCCAGGGGGGCGGCTATGGCTACACCTTC; CDR3aa: CAISEPQGGGYGYTF
d_gene: -; len: 18; v_gene: TRBV3-1; abundance: few; j_gene: TRBJ2-6; CDR3nt: TGTGCCAGCAGCCAAGTGGCAGGGGGGGCCTCTGGGGCCAACGTCCTGACTTTC; CDR3aa: CASSQVAGGASGANVLTF
d_gene: TRBD2; len: 15; v_gene: TRBV20-1; abundance: -; j_gene: TRBJ2-2; CDR3nt: TGCAGTGCTAGAGATCAAGCGGGGGCCACCGGGGAGCTGTTTTTT; CDR3aa: CSARDQAGATGELFF